This section outlines one T cell receptor (beta chain) sequence together with its context. CDR3 length equals 15 residues. V shed 4 bases and J 7 bases; nucleotides not matched to a gene: 3. Germline V lookup: CDR1 MNHEY, CDR2 SMNVEV (reference sequence). The data originate from a study of shared T cell receptors in the human thymus. Assay used: immunoSEQ multiplex PCR; TCRdb lists only in-frame clones, some missing. The sample comprises over 350,000 clones, roughly 94% of which are singletons, and approximately 0.02% rests with the top ten. The V and J genes are TRBV27 and TRBJ2-1, with TRBD2 matching over 14 bases. Specimen: thymocytes. This TCR was recovered from a human donor. CDR3: CASSSRTSGRNEQFF. Written as DNA, the CDR3 is TGTGCCAGCAGTTCCCGGACTAGCGGGAGGAATGAGCAGTTCTTC.